The 29 T cell receptor beta chains given below trace back to one sample, sequenced in a study of cytomegalovirus exposure and HLA in healthy donors. The primer mix had 60 Vbeta and 13 Jbeta primers. Clones were read by immunoSEQ multiplex PCR, and TCRdb kept only the in-frame ones, dropping some. This sample has under 150,000 clones, with around 82% found just once. The sequenced sample was PBMCs. These receptor sequences come from a woman aged 40 to 50 in good health and CMV-seropositive.

This clone was counted once. This chain connects TRBV4-2 to TRBJ2-6; the D gene is possibly TRBD2 (7 bases). CDR3 size: 17 residues. Germline CDR1 LGHNA, CDR2 YNFKEQ. Trimming left V 0 bases short and J 4 bases short, with 13 bases between. The CDR3 nucleotides are TGTGCCAGCAGCCAAGATCCGGCGGGGGCCGGGGCCAACGTCCTGACTTTC. It is translated as CASSQDPAGAGANVLTF.

V and J are TRBV5-8 and TRBJ1-5; TRBD1 aligns across 10 bases. V was clipped by 5 bases and J by 5 bases; unmatched bases: 7. Per the germline V gene, CDR1 is SGHTS and CDR2 is YDEGEE. The CDR3 extends over 15 amino acids. CDR3 protein: CASSWDRGWDQPQHF. In DNA form, the CDR3 reads TGTGCCAGCAGTTGGGACAGGGGTTGGGATCAGCCCCAGCATTTT.

The chain combines TRBV7-6 with TRBJ2-1; 8 nucleotides agree with TRBD2. Germline V CDR1 and CDR2: SGHVS, FNYEAQ. V lost 5 bases to trimming and J lost 7 bases; unmatched junction nucleotides: 10. This CDR3 has 15 residues. The CDR3 DNA sequence: TGTGCCAGCAGCCTAGAGGCTAGCGGGCGAAATGAGCAGTTCTTC. Translating gives CASSLEASGRNEQFF.

The chain has TRBV28 and TRBJ2-1; the D is unclear. V was trimmed by 6 bases and J by 6 bases, leaving 15 bases between them. The CDR3 length is 14 residues. Germline loops: CDR1 MDHEN, CDR2 SYDVKM. For the CDR3, the DNA is TGTGCCAGCAGCTCACCGCAGACGGGCAATGAGCAGTTCTTC. Its protein product is CASSSPQTGNEQFF. Variable domain in full (rest from reference TRBV28 and TRBJ2-1): DVKVTQSSRYLVKRTGEKVFLECVQDMDHENMFWYRQDPGLGLRLIYFSYDVKMKEKGDIPEGYSVSREKKERFSLILESASTNQTSMYLCASSSPQTGNEQFFGPGTRLTVL.

The V call is TRBV6-5, the J call TRBJ1-1, with TRBD1 as a possible D gene (5 bases). CDR3 size: 12 residues. Germline loops: CDR1 MNHEY, CDR2 SVGAGI. Trimming removed 6 bases from V and 8 bases from J, with 13 bases in between. In DNA form, the CDR3 reads TGTGCCAGCAGCCAGAGGACACCCGAAGCTTTCTTT. Translation gives CASSQRTPEAFF.

The gene calls are TRBV5-3 and TRBJ1-5; a weak D match, TRBD1 (6 bases). TRBV5-3 is marked as an open reading frame, function uncertain. CDR3 size: 14 residues. Trimming took 2 bases from V and 6 from J, leaving 12 bases between them. The CDR3 sequence: CARSFRTASQPQHF. The CDR3 region has the DNA TGTGCCAGAAGCTTTAGGACAGCCAGTCAGCCCCAGCATTTT.

V gene TRBV7-6 combines with J gene TRBJ2-7; 12 bases agree with TRBD2. The CDR3 is 14 residues long. J gave up 4 bases and V 5 bases, and 3 bases lay outside the gene matches. The germline gives CDR1 SGHVS, CDR2 FNYEAQ. The CDR3 is CASSTGTSGYEQYF. CDR3 in DNA: TGTGCCAGCAGCACCGGGACTAGCGGGTACGAGCAGTACTTC. Full variable domain (missing parts from reference TRBV7-6 and TRBJ2-7): GAGVSQSPRYKVTKRGQDVALRCDPISGHVSLYWYRQALGQGPEFLTYFNYEAQQDKSGLPNDRFSAERPEGSISTLTIQRTEQRDSAMYRCASSTGTSGYEQYFGPGTRLTVT.

The chain joins TRBV7-9 to TRBJ2-1, with D uncertain. V was clipped by 9 bases and J by 10 bases, with 13 bases between them. This CDR3 is 11 amino acids long. CDR1 and CDR2 (germline): SEHNR, FQNEAQ (reference sequence). The CDR3 here is CARTESGEQFF. CDR3 nucleotides: TGTGCCAGGACTGAGTCCGGGGAGCAGTTCTTC.

The chain uses TRBV21-1 and TRBJ2-4; TRBD2, the table's D call, was not compared with the DNA. TRBV21-1 is a listed pseudogene. The CDR3 extends over 17 amino acids. The CDR3, as DNA: TGTGCCAGCAGCAAAGAGGAGGGAGGGATAGCCAAAAACATTCAGTACTTC. Translating it yields CASSKEEGGIAKNIQYF.

The V and J genes are TRBV7-8 and TRBJ2-5, with 13 positions matching TRBD2. TRBJ2-7 explains the end of the DNA better; the J call may be wrong. This CDR3 spans 17 amino acids. Germline V gene data show CDR1 as SGHVS and CDR2 as FQNEAQ. CDR3 sequence: CASSPSTGTSGIYEQYF. The CDR3 bases are TGTGCCAGCAGCCCCTCGACCGGGACTAGCGGGATCTACGAGCAGTACTTC.

The chain employs TRBV27 and TRBJ2-4; 7 bases match TRBD2. CDR1 and CDR2 (germline): MNHEY, SMNVEV (reference sequence). V shed 5 bases and J 1 base; nucleotides not matched to a gene: 8. The CDR3 totals 16 residues. Here the CDR3 DNA reads TGTGCCAGCAGTCCTCAGGGTAGCGGGGCCAAAAACATTCAGTACTTC. It is translated as CASSPQGSGAKNIQYF.

The chain carries TRBV4-1 and TRBJ2-7; D unresolved. Per the germline V gene, CDR1 is MGHRA and CDR2 is YSYEKL. The CDR3 covers 14 residues. The V gene lost 1 base and the J gene lost 1 base, with 8 bases spanning the gap. This CDR3 is CASSQGPGSYEQYF. The CDR3 DNA reads TGCGCCAGCAGCCAAGGCCCAGGTTCCTACGAGCAGTACTTC.

The chain carries TRBV28 and TRBJ1-3; TRBD1 might be the D (5 bases). Germline loops: CDR1 MDHEN, CDR2 SYDVKM. CDR3 length equals 16 residues. V was trimmed by 6 bases and J by 0 bases, leaving 15 bases between them. CDR3: CASSGMTAISGNTIYF. CDR3 bases: TGTGCCAGCAGCGGTATGACAGCTATCTCTGGAAACACCATATATTTT.

Written as DNA, the CDR3 is TGTGCCAGCAGCTTAGTCGACAGGGGAGGTTGGTCACCCCTCCACTTT. Its protein is CASSLVDRGGWSPLHF. The rearrangement links TRBV7-8 to TRBJ1-6; TRBD1 matches 8 bases. The J segment lost 10 bases and the V segment lost 1 base, leaving 9 bases of the junction unmatched. The CDR3 totals 16 residues. Germline CDR1 SGHVS, CDR2 FQNEAQ.

This clone showed up just a few times. The gene calls are TRBV25-1 and TRBJ1-1; perhaps TRBD1 as D (6 bases). This CDR3 contains 15 residues. Germline V gene lookup returns CDR1 MGHDK and CDR2 SYGVNS. Trimming took off 4 bases at V and 5 bases at J, with 17 bases between the two ends. The CDR3 here is CASSAGGAEGTEAFF. The CDR3 DNA reads as TGTGCCAGCAGTGCGGGGGGCGCGGAGGGGACTGAAGCTTTCTTT.

The chain employs TRBV19 and TRBJ1-1, with D perhaps matching TRBD1 (5 bases). The CDR3 spans 13 residues. The germline V gene encodes CDR1 LNHDA and CDR2 SQIVND (reference sequence). V lost 10 bases to trimming and J lost 3 bases, with 15 bases between them. CDR3 sequence reads: CATRPGMDTEAFF. The CDR3 DNA is TGTGCCACCAGACCAGGGATGGACACTGAAGCTTTCTTT.

The chain is built from TRBV7-2 and TRBJ2-5; 8 positions match TRBD2. The ends lost 1 base at V and 5 bases at J; junction bases unmatched: 6. The germline V gene encodes CDR1 SGHTA and CDR2 FQGNSA. This CDR3 spans 15 amino acids. The CDR3 loop is CASSLVATGGETQYF. The CDR3 DNA sequence: TGTGCCAGCAGCTTAGTCGCAACGGGGGGGGAGACCCAGTACTTC.

The chain carries TRBV28 and TRBJ2-5; 8 positions match TRBD1. The length of the CDR3 is 17 residues. The V and J ends lost 5 bases and 5 bases, in that order; junction bases with no gene match: 16. From germline, CDR1 is MDHEN and CDR2 SYDVKM. Here the CDR3 DNA reads TGTGCCAGCAGTGCGCCGCCGGGGACAGGTAGTCAGGAGACCCAGTACTTC. Protein: CASSAPPGTGSQETQYF.

This chain uses TRBV5-6 with TRBJ1-4, with 9 bases matching TRBD1. Germline CDR1 and CDR2: SGHDT and YYEEEE. V trimming: 0 bases; J trimming: 7 bases; junction bases outside the gene matches: 4. The CDR3 covers 15 residues. CDR3: CASSLAGQGSEKLFF. Here the CDR3 DNA reads TGTGCCAGCAGCTTGGCCGGACAGGGGTCTGAAAAACTGTTTTTT.

The chain uses TRBV11-1 and TRBJ2-3; 9 bases fit TRBD2. The CDR3 consists of 16 residues. Germline V gene sequence: CDR1 SGHAT, CDR2 FQDESV (reference sequence). The ends lost 2 bases at V and 3 bases at J; junction bases unmatched: 6. CDR3: CASSLWAGGQTDTQYF. The CDR3 bases are TGTGCCAGCAGCTTATGGGCGGGAGGGCAGACAGATACGCAGTATTTT.

The rearrangement links TRBV27 to TRBJ2-7, with 10 bases identical to TRBD1. CDR3 length: 16 residues. With 5 bases clipped from V and 0 bases from J, the junction kept 7 bases outside the gene matches. CDR1 is MNHEY and CDR2 is SMNVEV in the germline V gene (reference sequence). CDR3 residues: CASSSPTGGLSYEQYF. The CDR3 nucleotides are TGTGCCAGCAGTAGCCCGACAGGGGGCCTCTCCTACGAGCAGTACTTC.

The V call is TRBV5-8, the J call TRBJ2-5; no clear D gene. The germline V and J ends were trimmed by 2 bases and 6 bases, with 5 bases remaining between them. Germline CDR1 and CDR2: SGHTS and YDEGEE. The CDR3 consists of 11 residues. CDR3 loop: CASSFAKTQYF. The CDR3 region has the DNA TGTGCCAGCAGCTTCGCTAAGACCCAGTACTTC.

This clone was counted a few times. This chain uses TRBV18 with TRBJ2-2; D is ambiguous. Germline lookup yields CDR1 KGHSH and CDR2 LQKENI. V lost 3 bases, J lost 0 bases, and 8 bases lay in between. The CDR3 consists of 15 residues. CDR3 coding DNA: TGTGCCAGCTCACCCCCCTACCCGAACACCGGGGAGCTGTTTTTT. Translated, it gives CASSPPYPNTGELFF.

In its sample, this clone was seen once. The chain uses TRBV5-1 and TRBJ2-1; 12 bases agree with TRBD2. V shed 3 bases and J 6 bases; nucleotides not matched to a gene: 7. CDR1 is SGHRS and CDR2 is YFSETQ in the germline V gene. The CDR3 length is 16 residues. CDR3 DNA sequence: TGCGCCAGCAGCTCAGCACTAGCGGGAGGTTCCAATGAGCAGTTCTTC. It translates to CASSSALAGGSNEQFF.

The gene calls are TRBV12-5 and TRBJ2-1; tentatively, D is TRBD2 (5 bases). With 1 base removed from V and 10 bases from J, the gap between germline ends came to 8 bases. Germline lookup yields CDR1 LGHNT and CDR2 FRNRAP. The CDR3 extends over 12 amino acids. The DNA of the CDR3 is TGTGCTAGTGGTTTGGAGCGGAGGGAGCAGTTCTTC. This sequence encodes CASGLERREQFF. The full variable domain, with the rest looked up from reference TRBV12-5 and TRBJ2-1, is DARVTQTPRHKVTEMGQEVTMRCQPILGHNTVFWYRQTMMQGLELLAYFRNRAPLDDSGMPKDRFSAEMPDATLATLKIQPSEPRDSAVYFCASGLERREQFFGPGTRLTVL.

This clone was detected a few times. V usage is TRBV5-4 and J usage is TRBJ2-2; possibly TRBD1 for D (5 bases). Germline V gene data show CDR1 as SGHNT and CDR2 as YYREEE (reference sequence). V was cut by 2 bases and J by 6 bases, with 20 bases left in between. The CDR3 is 17 amino acids. The CDR3 region has the DNA TGTGCCAGCAGCTTAGATCAAAGAAGGACAAATGCCGGGGAGCTGTTTTTT. Translated, it gives CASSLDQRRTNAGELFF.

In its sample, this clone was seen a few times. The V gene is TRBV30, the J gene TRBJ2-2, with D hard to call. The CDR3 extends over 11 amino acids. The germline V gene has CDR1 GTSNPN and CDR2 SVGIG (reference sequence). V lost 3 bases and J lost 5, with 4 bases in between. CDR3 in amino acids: CAWSLTGELFF. The CDR3 coding sequence is TGTGCCTGGAGCCTAACCGGGGAGCTGTTTTTT.

V is TRBV5-1 and J is TRBJ1-1, with D possibly being TRBD1 (6 bases). The CDR3 sequence is 12 residues long. V gave up 5 bases and J gave up 4 bases, with 9 bases separating them. Germline V lookup: CDR1 SGHRS, CDR2 YFSETQ. CDR3 amino acids: CASRQGSTEAFF. As DNA, the CDR3 is TGCGCCAGCAGACAGGGCAGCACTGAAGCTTTCTTT.

The V call is TRBV9, the J call TRBJ2-1; 10 bases are shared with TRBD2. The CDR3 has 15 amino acids. J lost 9 bases, V lost 2 bases, and 8 bases had no gene match. CDR1 and CDR2 (germline): SGDLS, YYNGEE. The CDR3 DNA is TGTGCCAGCAGCGTCACTAGCGGGATGGGTAGTGAGCAGTTCTTC. This translates into CASSVTSGMGSEQFF.